The 16 T cell receptor beta chains in this list originate from one sample, sequenced in a study of blood T cell repertoires in COVID-19. Clones were read by immunoSEQ multiplex PCR, and TCRdb kept only the in-frame ones, dropping some. The table lists about 270,000 clones, about 82% of them singletons. Specimen: peripheral blood. The receptor set was obtained from a woman of 80 years or more with COVID-19, enrolled during active disease.

The chain recombines TRBV4-1 with TRBJ2-5, with 10 positions matching TRBD2. The germline V gene has CDR1 MGHRA and CDR2 YSYEKL. The CDR3 is 18 amino acids. The J segment lost 3 bases and the V segment lost 4 bases, leaving 14 bases of the junction unmatched. This CDR3 reads CASSPGSGGALSEETQYF. CDR3 in DNA: TGCGCCAGCAGCCCCGGGAGCGGGGGGGCCTTATCTGAAGAGACCCAGTACTTC.

The DNA for the CDR3 is TGTGCCAGCAGTCTGAACGCGGGCGGGGGGACTATACATAGAAATGAGCAGTTCTTC. It yields the protein CASSLNAGGGTIHRNEQFF. The rearrangement links TRBV6-6 to TRBJ2-1; 8 bases are shared with TRBD2. Trimming at V came to 5 bases and at J to 7 bases, leaving 22 bases not matched to a gene. In germline, CDR1 is MNHNY, CDR2 SVGAGI (reference sequence). The CDR3 extends over 19 amino acids.

The chain couples TRBV2 to TRBJ2-1; 9 bases match TRBD1. Germline V lookup: CDR1 SNHLY, CDR2 FYNNEI. This CDR3 comprises 15 residues. The V gene end was trimmed by 4 bases and the J gene end by 2 bases; junction bases not matched to a gene: 3. CDR3 sequence: CASSGGTGPYNEQFF. The CDR3 DNA is TGTGCCAGCAGTGGGGGGACAGGGCCCTACAATGAGCAGTTCTTC.

V is TRBV19 and J is TRBJ1-1; 10 bases fit TRBD1. CDR3 length equals 18 residues. V lost 7 bases to trimming and J lost 4 bases; unmatched junction nucleotides: 18. CDR1 is LNHDA and CDR2 is SQIVND in the germline V gene (reference sequence). DNA of the CDR3: TGTGCCAGTAATTCTCCTCCGGGGACAGGGGTAGGGGGCACTGAAGCTTTCTTT. This encodes CASNSPPGTGVGGTEAFF.

The chain recombines TRBV2 with TRBJ1-1, with 9 bases matching TRBD1. The trim removed 7 bases at V and 3 bases at J, leaving 6 bases unmatched. The CDR3 sequence is 14 residues long. Germline V lookup: CDR1 SNHLY, CDR2 FYNNEI. The CDR3 DNA sequence: TGTGCCAGCATAAACAGGGGGCAAGACACTGAAGCTTTCTTT. Residues: CASINRGQDTEAFF.

The V gene is TRBV6-5, the J gene TRBJ1-1; 9 bases fit TRBD1. The CDR3 contains 14 residues. Trimming removed 7 bases from V and 6 bases from J; junction bases left unmatched: 9. CDR1 and CDR2 from the germline V gene are MNHEY and SVGAGI. This CDR3 is CASTPGQGSSEAFF. The CDR3, as DNA: TGTGCCAGCACCCCGGGACAGGGCTCATCTGAAGCTTTCTTT.

The chain links TRBV3-1 (or the pseudogene TRBV3-2) to TRBJ1-1; D possibly corresponds to TRBD1 (5 bases). The CDR3 sequence is 15 residues long. Trimming took off 4 bases at V and 4 bases at J, with 16 bases between the two ends. Germline V gene data show CDR1 as LGHDT and CDR2 as YNNKEL (reference sequence). CDR3 loop: CASSRRQMDGTEAFF. The CDR3 DNA reads as TGTGCCAGCAGCCGAAGACAGATGGATGGCACTGAAGCTTTCTTT.

In this sample, this clone turned up once. CDR3 loop: CASRTGKGTDTQYF. CDR3 DNA sequence: TGTGCCAGCAGGACAGGGAAGGGCACAGATACGCAGTATTTT. The chain couples TRBV3-1 (or the pseudogene TRBV3-2) to TRBJ2-3; 7 nucleotides align to TRBD1. Germline CDR1 is LGHDT and CDR2 is YNNKEL (reference sequence). The CDR3 contains 14 residues. J was trimmed by 1 base and V by 6 bases; bases with no gene match: 4.

This chain links TRBV19 with TRBJ1-5, with D maybe TRBD1 (6 bases). The CDR3 sequence is 16 residues long. Deletions cut 4 bases from V and 0 bases from J, with 13 bases between. Germline CDR1 reads LNHDA; CDR2 reads SQIVND (reference sequence). For the CDR3, the DNA is TGTGCCAGTAGTACCCAACAGGGATATAGCAATCAGCCCCAGCATTTT. It specifies CASSTQQGYSNQPQHF.

The CDR3 loop reads CSASKGEGGYTQYF. As DNA, the CDR3 is TGCAGTGCTAGTAAAGGAGAAGGGGGATATACGCAGTATTTT. The rearrangement uses TRBV20-1 and TRBJ2-3, with D possibly TRBD1 on 6 matching bases. Between the trimmed V and J ends, which lost 3 bases and 7 bases, there was a span of 17 bases. The CDR3 consists of 14 residues. Germline CDR1 is DFQATT and CDR2 is SNEGSKA (reference sequence).

The chain recombines TRBV27 with TRBJ1-2; D possibly corresponds to TRBD1 (6 bases). Germline V gives CDR1 MNHEY, CDR2 SMNVEV (reference sequence). Trimming removed 6 bases from V and 4 bases from J, with 12 bases in between. The CDR3 length is 13 residues. CDR3 sequence reads: CASSQGGGYGYTF. DNA of the CDR3: TGTGCCAGCAGCCAGGGAGGGGGCTATGGCTACACCTTC.

V gene TRBV12-3 or TRBV12-4 combines with J gene TRBJ1-3; weak D call: TRBD1 (6 bases). This CDR3 is built from 13 residues. Trimming left V 8 bases short and J 5 bases short, with 13 bases between. In DNA form, the CDR3 reads TGTGCCAGCGCGGGGGGCGTGCGAAACACCATATATTTT. Protein sequence: CASAGGVRNTIYF.

CDR3 sequence reads: CASSLQGRPGETEAFF. CDR3 coding DNA: TGTGCCAGCTCGTTACAGGGGAGGCCGGGGGAGACTGAAGCTTTCTTT. The V call is TRBV18, the J call TRBJ1-1; 7 positions match TRBD1. The CDR3 sequence is 16 residues long. After removal of 6 bases from V and 5 bases from J, the junction contained 15 bases not matched to a gene. Looked up from germline, CDR1 is KGHSH and CDR2 is LQKENI.

The chain is built from TRBV2 and TRBJ2-7, with 8 bases that match TRBD1. The CDR3 has 13 residues. Per germline, CDR1 SNHLY and CDR2 FYNNEI. V was pared by 6 bases and J by 3 bases, with 4 bases of the junction left unmatched. The CDR3, as DNA: TGTGCCAGCAGCTCCGGACAGGGCTACGAGCAGTACTTC. Protein product: CASSSGQGYEQYF.

The V call is TRBV5-4, the J call TRBJ1-2; 12 bases are a match to TRBD1. The CDR3 consists of 15 residues. The J segment lost 2 bases and the V segment lost 5 bases, leaving 4 bases of the junction unmatched. CDR1 and CDR2 (germline): SGHNT, YYREEE (reference sequence). CDR3 sequence: CASRRDRGRNYGYTF. CDR3 nucleotide sequence: TGTGCCAGCAGGAGGGACAGGGGGCGCAACTATGGCTACACCTTC.

This chain connects TRBV24-1 to TRBJ2-1; 11 nucleotides line up with TRBD2. CDR1 and CDR2 from the germline V gene are KGHDR and SFDVKD. This CDR3 spans 15 amino acids. Germline trimming cut 10 bases from V and 4 bases from J; bases unmatched to any gene: 8. The CDR3: CATSFSSGGYNEQFF. The CDR3 DNA sequence: TGTGCCACTAGCTTTTCTAGCGGGGGGTACAATGAGCAGTTCTTC.